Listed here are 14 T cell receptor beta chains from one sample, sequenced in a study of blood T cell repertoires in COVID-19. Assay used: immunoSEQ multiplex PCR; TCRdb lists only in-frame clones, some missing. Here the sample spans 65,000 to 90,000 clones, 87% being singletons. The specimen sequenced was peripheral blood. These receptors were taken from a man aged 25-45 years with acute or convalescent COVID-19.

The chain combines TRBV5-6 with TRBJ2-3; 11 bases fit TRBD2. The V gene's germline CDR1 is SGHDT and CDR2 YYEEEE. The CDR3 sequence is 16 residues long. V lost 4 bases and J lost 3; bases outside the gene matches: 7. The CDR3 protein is CASSRGASGRTDTQYF. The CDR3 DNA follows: TGTGCCAGCAGCCGGGGGGCTAGCGGGAGGACAGATACGCAGTATTTT.

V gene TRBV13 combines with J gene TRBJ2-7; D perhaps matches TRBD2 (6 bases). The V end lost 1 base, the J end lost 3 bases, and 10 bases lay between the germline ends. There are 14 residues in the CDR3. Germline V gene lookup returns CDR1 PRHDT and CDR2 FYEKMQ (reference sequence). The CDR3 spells CASSLVGRSYEQYF. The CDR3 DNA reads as TGTGCCAGCAGCTTAGTCGGGAGAAGCTACGAGCAGTACTTC.

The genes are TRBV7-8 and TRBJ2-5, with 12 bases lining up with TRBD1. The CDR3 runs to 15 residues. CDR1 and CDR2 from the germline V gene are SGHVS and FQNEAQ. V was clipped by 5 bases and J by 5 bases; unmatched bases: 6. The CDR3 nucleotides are TGTGCCAGCAGCCCGGGGACAGGGGGCATGGAGACCCAGTACTTC. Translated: CASSPGTGGMETQYF.

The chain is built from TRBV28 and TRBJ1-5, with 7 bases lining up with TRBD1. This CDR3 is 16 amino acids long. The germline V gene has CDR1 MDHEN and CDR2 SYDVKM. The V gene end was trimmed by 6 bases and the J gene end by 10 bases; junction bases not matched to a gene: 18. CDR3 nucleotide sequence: TGTGCCAGCAGCCCTGGGACAGATAGTACAATCAGCCCCCAGCATTTT. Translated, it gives CASSPGTDSTISPQHF.

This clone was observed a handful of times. The CDR3 nucleotides read TGTGCCGGGTGCAACGCGGGCGGTCCTAGGAATGAGCAGTTCTTC. Its translation is CAGCNAGGPRNEQFF. The chain has TRBV19 and TRBJ2-1; D perhaps matches TRBD2 (5 bases). Germline V gene data show CDR1 as LNHDA and CDR2 as SQIVND (reference sequence). V lost 11 bases to trimming and J lost 7 bases, with 24 bases between them. The CDR3 is 15 amino acids.

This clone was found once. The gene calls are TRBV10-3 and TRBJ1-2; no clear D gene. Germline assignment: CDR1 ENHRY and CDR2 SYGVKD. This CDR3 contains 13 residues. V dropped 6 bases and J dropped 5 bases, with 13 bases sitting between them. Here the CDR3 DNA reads TGTGCCATCAGCCCACAGCCTCGATATGGCTACACCTTC. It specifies CAISPQPRYGYTF.

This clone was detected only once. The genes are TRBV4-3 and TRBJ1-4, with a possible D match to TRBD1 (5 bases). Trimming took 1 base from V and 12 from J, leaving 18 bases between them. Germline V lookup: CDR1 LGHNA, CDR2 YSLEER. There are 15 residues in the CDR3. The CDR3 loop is CASSQGDSVSEELFF. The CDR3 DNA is TGCGCCAGCAGCCAAGGAGACAGTGTTTCTGAGGAACTGTTTTTT.

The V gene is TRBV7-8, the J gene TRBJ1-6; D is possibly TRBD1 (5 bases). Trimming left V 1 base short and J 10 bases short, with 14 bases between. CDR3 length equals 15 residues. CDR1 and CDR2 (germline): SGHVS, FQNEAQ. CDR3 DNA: TGTGCCAGCAGCTTAGAAGGGGAAAGAATCTCACCCCTCCACTTT. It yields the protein CASSLEGERISPLHF.

The CDR3 region is CAILGSHNSPLHF. The DNA of the CDR3 is TGTGCCATTCTCGGGTCCCATAATTCACCCCTCCACTTT. The genes are TRBV6-6 and TRBJ1-6; D uncertain. The germline V gene encodes CDR1 MNHNY and CDR2 SVGAGI (reference sequence). The length of the CDR3 is 13 residues. The V end was cut by 10 bases, the J end by 5 bases, with 12 bases between.

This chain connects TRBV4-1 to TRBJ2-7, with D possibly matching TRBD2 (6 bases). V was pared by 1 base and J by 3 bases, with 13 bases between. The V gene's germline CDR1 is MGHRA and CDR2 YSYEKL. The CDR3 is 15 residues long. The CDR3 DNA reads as TGCGCCAGCAGCCAAGCGGTAGGGAGGCTCTACGAGCAGTACTTC. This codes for CASSQAVGRLYEQYF.

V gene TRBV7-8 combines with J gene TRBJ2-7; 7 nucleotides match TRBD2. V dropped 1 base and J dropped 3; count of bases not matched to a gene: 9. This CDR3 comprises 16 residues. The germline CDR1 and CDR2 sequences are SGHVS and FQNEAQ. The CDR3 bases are TGTGCCAGCAGCTTAGGCGGGGCGGGAGCTGTCTACGAGCAGTACTTC. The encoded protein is CASSLGGAGAVYEQYF.

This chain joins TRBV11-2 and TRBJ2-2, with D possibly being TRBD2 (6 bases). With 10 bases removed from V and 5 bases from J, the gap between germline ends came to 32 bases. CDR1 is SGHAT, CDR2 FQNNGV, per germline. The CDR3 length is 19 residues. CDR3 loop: CATIPGLSADWTKTGELFF. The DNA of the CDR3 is TGTGCCACCATTCCGGGACTCTCGGCGGACTGGACCAAAACCGGGGAGCTGTTTTTT.

The CDR3 nucleotides read TGTGCCAGCAGCTTAGATCGTTGGCAGCAGGAGCCCCAGCATTTT. Translation gives CASSLDRWQQEPQHF. This chain connects TRBV7-8 to TRBJ1-5; D remains unclear. V was shortened by 1 base and J by 8 bases, with 15 bases between the two germline ends. Germline lookup yields CDR1 SGHVS and CDR2 FQNEAQ. The CDR3 sequence is 15 residues long.

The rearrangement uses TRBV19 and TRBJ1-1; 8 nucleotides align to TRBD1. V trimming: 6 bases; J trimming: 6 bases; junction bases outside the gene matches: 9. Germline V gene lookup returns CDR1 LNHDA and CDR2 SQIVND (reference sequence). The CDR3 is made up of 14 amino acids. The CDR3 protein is CASSRTGSSPEAFF. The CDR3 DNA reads TGTGCCAGTAGCCGGACAGGGTCAAGTCCTGAAGCTTTCTTT.